A selection of T cell receptor beta chains follows, all from one sample in a study of T cells in Graves' hyperthyroidism and ophthalmopathy. TCRdb analysed the multiplex PCR reads with MiXCR anew, one entry per CDR3 protein. Of around 570,000 distinct CDR3 sequences listed, around 20% were seen once; the top ten hold roughly 50%. Sequenced material: blood. These receptors were taken from a man between 35 and 55 years old with Graves' ophthalmopathy. CDR3s include the opening cysteine and the closing phenylalanine or tryptophan. The order of the fields is J gene, D gene, V gene, clone size, CDR3 protein, CDR3 DNA. A D gene is named only where the DNA matches it firmly. Rows may omit the clone size; those that give it use once, few, many or a size class.

j_gene: TRBJ1-3
d_gene: .
v_gene: TRBV6-1
abundance: .
CDR3aa: CASSEFQGSGNTIYF
CDR3nt: TGTGCCAGCAGTGAATTTCAGGGCTCTGGAAACACCATATATTTT

j_gene: TRBJ2-7
d_gene: .
v_gene: TRBV28
abundance: many
CDR3aa: CASSPGQRGGYEQYF
CDR3nt: TGTGCCAGCAGTCCCGGACAGAGGGGTGGCTACGAGCAGTACTTC

j_gene: TRBJ1-2
d_gene: .
v_gene: TRBV6-1
abundance: few
CDR3aa: CASSFRGSYYGYTF
CDR3nt: TGTGCCAGCAGTTTTCGCGGCTCCTACTATGGCTACACCTTC

j_gene: TRBJ1-1
d_gene: .
v_gene: TRBV11-2
abundance: few
CDR3aa: CASSLDLWGGEAFF
CDR3nt: TGTGCCAGCAGCTTAGATCTCTGGGGGGGTGAAGCTTTCTTT

j_gene: TRBJ2-7
d_gene: TRBD1
v_gene: TRBV28
abundance: many
CDR3aa: CASTRDGTGYEQYF
CDR3nt: TGTGCCAGCACCCGTGACGGGACAGGCTACGAGCAGTACTTC

j_gene: TRBJ2-1
d_gene: TRBD2
v_gene: TRBV19
abundance: .
CDR3aa: CASSIRGRWLAGQFF
CDR3nt: TGTGCCAGTAGTATACGCGGGAGGTGGCTAGCGGGGCAGTTCTTC

j_gene: TRBJ2-4
d_gene: .
v_gene: TRBV3-1
abundance: .
CDR3aa: CASSFPGEGRNIQYF
CDR3nt: TGTGCCAGCAGCTTTCCAGGGGAGGGCAGAAACATTCAGTACTTC

j_gene: TRBJ1-4
d_gene: .
v_gene: TRBV20-1
abundance: .
CDR3aa: CSARPPGSLNEKLFF
CDR3nt: TGCAGTGCTAGACCTCCCGGGTCCCTCAATGAAAAACTGTTTTTT

j_gene: TRBJ2-1
d_gene: TRBD2
v_gene: TRBV20-1
abundance: .
CDR3aa: CSARRGLAGDNEQFF
CDR3nt: TGCAGTGCTAGACGCGGACTAGCGGGAGACAATGAGCAGTTCTTC

j_gene: TRBJ1-1
d_gene: TRBD1
v_gene: TRBV6-1
abundance: .
CDR3aa: CAISPGGRTGTAFF
CDR3nt: TGTGCCATCTCCCCCGGCGGGAGGACAGGGACAGCTTTCTTT

j_gene: TRBJ2-6
d_gene: .
v_gene: TRBV20-1
abundance: .
CDR3aa: CSALGTAGANVLTF
CDR3nt: TGCAGTGCGCTAGGGACTGCTGGGGCCAACGTCCTGACTTTC

j_gene: TRBJ2-1
d_gene: TRBD1
v_gene: TRBV9
abundance: .
CDR3aa: CASSGIDRETYNEQFF
CDR3nt: TGTGCCAGCAGCGGGATTGACAGGGAAACGTACAATGAGCAGTTCTTC

j_gene: TRBJ1-1
d_gene: .
v_gene: TRBV6-2/TRBV6-3
abundance: few
CDR3aa: CASITPDFMNTEAFF
CDR3nt: TGTGCCAGCATAACCCCGGACTTTATGAACACTGAAGCTTTCTTT

j_gene: TRBJ2-7
d_gene: .
v_gene: TRBV3-1
abundance: few
CDR3aa: CASSGGVSYEQYF
CDR3nt: TGTGCCAGCTCGGGCGGGGTATCCTACGAGCAGTACTTC

j_gene: TRBJ2-7
d_gene: TRBD2
v_gene: TRBV6-1
abundance: many
CDR3aa: CASSTGTSGNPFYEQYF
CDR3nt: TGTGCCAGCAGTACCGGGACTAGCGGGAACCCTTTCTACGAGCAGTACTTC

j_gene: TRBJ2-5
d_gene: .
v_gene: TRBV6-2/TRBV6-3
abundance: .
CDR3aa: CASSTPWGAQYF
CDR3nt: TGTGCCAGCAGTACACCCTGGGGGGCCCAGTACTTC

j_gene: TRBJ1-4
d_gene: .
v_gene: TRBV6-5
abundance: few
CDR3aa: CASSYSIGPDEKLFF
CDR3nt: TGTGCCAGCAGTTACTCGATAGGGCCTGATGAAAAACTGTTTTTT

j_gene: TRBJ1-1
d_gene: TRBD1
v_gene: TRBV10-3
abundance: .
CDR3aa: CAIDGGQENTEAFF
CDR3nt: TGTGCCATCGACGGAGGACAGGAAAACACTGAAGCTTTCTTT

j_gene: TRBJ1-1
d_gene: .
v_gene: TRBV6-5
abundance: few
CDR3aa: CASSTRGREGTFF
CDR3nt: TGTGCCAGCAGTACTCGTGGGAGGGAAGGAACTTTCTTT

j_gene: TRBJ2-1
d_gene: .
v_gene: TRBV6-1
abundance: many
CDR3aa: CASSESEWRNEQFF
CDR3nt: TGTGCCAGCAGTGAGTCTGAGTGGCGAAATGAGCAGTTCTTC

j_gene: TRBJ2-5
d_gene: .
v_gene: TRBV20-1
abundance: many
CDR3aa: CSAVRRLAEETQYF
CDR3nt: TGCAGTGCCGTCCGTCGTCTAGCAGAAGAGACCCAGTACTTC

j_gene: TRBJ1-1
d_gene: .
v_gene: TRBV12-5
abundance: .
CDR3aa: CASGLVGTGKNTEAFF
CDR3nt: TGTGCTAGTGGTTTGGTCGGGACGGGTAAGAACACTGAAGCTTTCTTT

j_gene: TRBJ1-5
d_gene: TRBD1
v_gene: TRBV6-1
abundance: .
CDR3aa: CASSEAGQGGAQLQPQHF
CDR3nt: TGTGCCAGCAGTGAAGCCGGACAGGGTGGGGCACAGCTTCAGCCCCAGCATTTT

j_gene: TRBJ2-5
d_gene: .
v_gene: TRBV4-1
abundance: .
CDR3aa: CASSPAFGVGETQYF
CDR3nt: TGCGCCAGCAGCCCGGCGTTCGGCGTGGGAGAGACCCAGTACTTC

j_gene: TRBJ2-1
d_gene: TRBD2
v_gene: TRBV28
abundance: many
CDR3aa: CASSLPGGRDYNEQFF
CDR3nt: TGTGCCAGCAGTTTACCGGGCGGGAGGGATTACAATGAGCAGTTCTTC